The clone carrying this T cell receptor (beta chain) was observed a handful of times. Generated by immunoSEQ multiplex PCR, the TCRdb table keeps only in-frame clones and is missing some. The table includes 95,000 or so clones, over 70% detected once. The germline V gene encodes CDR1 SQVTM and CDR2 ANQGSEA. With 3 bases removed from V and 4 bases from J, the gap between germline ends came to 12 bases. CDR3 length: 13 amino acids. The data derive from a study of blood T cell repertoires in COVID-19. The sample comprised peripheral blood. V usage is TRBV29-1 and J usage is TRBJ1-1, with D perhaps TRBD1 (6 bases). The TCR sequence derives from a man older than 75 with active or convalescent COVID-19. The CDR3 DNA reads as TGCAGCGTTGATGAAGGGGGAAGCACTGAAGCTTTCTTT. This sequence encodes CSVDEGGSTEAFF.